The 24 T cell receptor beta chains given below trace back to one sample, sequenced in a study of blood T cell repertoires in COVID-19. Sequencing used immunoSEQ multiplex PCR; TCRdb keeps in-frame clones, though not all of them. The repertoire has more than 85,000 clones, roughly 85% of them found once; the top ten carry about two fifths. The sequencing input was peripheral blood. The source of these receptors is a man older than 75 with acute or convalescent COVID-19.

The CDR3 coding sequence is TGTGCCAGCAGTGACTCGGGTCGTCTAGCGGGACGGGGAGCCTACAATGAGCAGTTCTTC. Its protein product is CASSDSGRLAGRGAYNEQFF. The V gene is TRBV6-4, the J gene TRBJ2-1, with 9 bases identical to TRBD2. Germline CDR1 is MRHNA and CDR2 is SNTAGT. The CDR3 extends over 20 amino acids. The V and J ends lost 0 bases and 2 bases, in that order; junction bases with no gene match: 14.

The chain has TRBV2 and TRBJ2-1; TRBD1 might be the D (6 bases). V lost 8 bases to trimming and J lost 6 bases, with 20 bases between them. Germline V gene lookup returns CDR1 SNHLY and CDR2 FYNNEI. The CDR3 is 15 residues long. The CDR3 DNA is TGTGCCAGCCTCACCTCCGGGACATTCCTCAATGAGCAGTTCTTC. Translation gives CASLTSGTFLNEQFF.

The CDR3 sequence is CASSLSKSGSSNEQFF. In nucleotides, the CDR3 is TGTGCCAGCAGTTTATCGAAAAGCGGGAGTTCCAATGAGCAGTTCTTC. The chain employs TRBV27 and TRBJ2-1, with 8 nucleotides matching TRBD2. The V gene end was trimmed by 0 bases and the J gene end by 6 bases; junction bases not matched to a gene: 7. The CDR3 sequence is 16 residues long. Germline V CDR1 and CDR2: MNHEY, SMNVEV (reference sequence).

V is TRBV14 and J is TRBJ2-5; possible D gene TRBD2, 5 bases. Germline values: CDR1 SGHDN, CDR2 FVKESK. The CDR3 consists of 15 residues. The V end was cut by 0 bases, the J end by 10 bases, with 18 bases between. CDR3 protein: CASSQEVSGRNDQYF. The DNA of the CDR3 is TGTGCCAGCAGCCAAGAGGTGTCTGGGAGAAACGACCAGTACTTC.

A single count supports this clone. The sample has other DNA sequences that encode this CDR3 too. The V call is TRBV5-1, the J call TRBJ2-3; D unresolved. Germline-derived CDR1 and CDR2 are SGHRS and YFSETQ. The CDR3 totals 12 residues. With 3 bases removed from V and 3 bases from J, the gap between germline ends came to 5 bases. For the CDR3, the DNA is TGCGCCAGCAGCTCCGGTACAGATACGCAGTATTTT. Translating gives CASSSGTDTQYF.

The genes are TRBV2 and TRBJ1-2; D is unresolved. Germline CDR1 SNHLY, CDR2 FYNNEI. The CDR3 loop spans 14 amino acids. The V gene lost 3 bases and the J gene lost 4 bases, with 12 bases spanning the gap. The CDR3 spells CASSEGGIGYGYTF. The DNA for the CDR3 is TGTGCCAGCAGTGAGGGAGGGATCGGCTATGGCTACACCTTC.

The genes are TRBV5-1 and TRBJ2-3; 9 nucleotides line up with TRBD2. With V trimmed by 9 bases and J by 1 base, 6 bases remained unmatched. Germline V gene lookup returns CDR1 SGHRS and CDR2 YFSETQ. The CDR3 has 14 amino acids. Written as DNA, the CDR3 is TGCGCCACTAATAGCGGGAGAGGCACAGATACGCAGTATTTT. Amino acid sequence: CATNSGRGTDTQYF.

The gene calls are TRBV6-5 and TRBJ1-2; 7 nucleotides align to TRBD1. V lost 8 bases, J lost 4 bases, and 7 bases stayed unmatched. Per germline, CDR1 MNHEY and CDR2 SVGAGI. The CDR3 loop spans 13 amino acids. CDR3 sequence reads: CASDRDRLYGYTF. CDR3 nucleotide sequence: TGTGCCAGCGACCGGGACAGACTCTATGGCTACACCTTC.

The rearrangement uses TRBV11-2 and TRBJ2-3, with 11 positions matching TRBD2. Germline V lookup: CDR1 SGHAT, CDR2 FQNNGV. V shed 5 bases, J shed 1 base, and the junction held 5 bases outside the gene matches. This CDR3 has 16 amino acids. This chain's CDR3 is CASSEPGLAGTDTQYF. CDR3 bases: TGTGCCAGCAGCGAACCGGGACTAGCGGGCACAGATACGCAGTATTTT.

V gene TRBV13 combines with J gene TRBJ2-5, with 13 bases lining up with TRBD2. Germline CDR1 PRHDT, CDR2 FYEKMQ (reference sequence). Trimming at V came to 5 bases and at J to 5 bases, leaving 8 bases not matched to a gene. The CDR3 has 16 residues. The CDR3 sequence is CASSRRLAGGGETQYF. The CDR3 bases are TGTGCCAGCAGCCGACGACTAGCGGGAGGAGGGGAGACCCAGTACTTC. The complete variable domain, with remaining parts taken from reference TRBV13 and TRBJ2-5, reads AAGVIQSPRHLIKEKRETATLKCYPIPRHDTVYWYQQGPGQDPQFLISFYEKMQSDKGSIPDRFSAQQFSDYHSELNMSSLELGDSALYFCASSRRLAGGGETQYFGPGTRLLVL.

The count of this clone is one. The chain couples TRBV12-5 to TRBJ2-3; 14 positions agree with TRBD2. The germline V gene encodes CDR1 LGHNT and CDR2 FRNRAP. CDR3 length equals 16 residues. Trimming cost V 6 bases and J 6 bases; bases outside gene matches: 8. DNA for the CDR3: TGTGCTAGTGGGTCCGGGACTAGCGGGAGCGGGGATACGCAGTATTTT. It is translated as CASGSGTSGSGDTQYF.

The chain is built from TRBV27 and TRBJ2-2; 7 bases agree with TRBD2. Germline CDR1 is MNHEY and CDR2 is SMNVEV (reference sequence). CDR3 length: 18 residues. Trimming at V came to 3 bases and at J to 2 bases, leaving 12 bases not matched to a gene. CDR3: CASSFQVGGRGNTGELFF. In nucleotides, the CDR3 is TGTGCCAGCAGTTTCCAAGTCGGCGGGAGAGGCAACACCGGGGAGCTGTTTTTT.

Comment on this clone: Other DNA sequences from this sample encode an identical CDR3 as well. V and J are TRBV19 and TRBJ1-5; TRBD1 matches at 7 bases. Germline V CDR1 and CDR2: LNHDA, SQIVND (reference sequence). V trimming: 4 bases; J trimming: 4 bases; junction bases outside the gene matches: 4. The CDR3 extends over 14 amino acids. The chain's CDR3 is CASSTTGRNQPQHF. The CDR3 DNA sequence: TGTGCCAGTAGTACGACAGGGCGTAATCAGCCCCAGCATTTT.

The V and J genes are TRBV15 and TRBJ2-5, with D possibly TRBD2 on 5 matching bases. The CDR3 loop spans 14 amino acids. The V and J ends lost 1 base and 7 bases respectively, with 13 bases between them. Looked up from germline, CDR1 is LNHNV and CDR2 is YYDKDF (reference sequence). In DNA, the CDR3 is TGTGCCACCAGCAGAGTTGCGGGCGTGGTGACCCAGTACTTC. Its protein product is CATSRVAGVVTQYF.

V is TRBV7-3 and J is TRBJ2-1; possibly TRBD2 for D (6 bases). The CDR3 runs to 17 residues. Germline V gene data show CDR1 as SGHTA and CDR2 as FQGTGA. V was shortened by 5 bases and J by 8 bases, with 25 bases between the two germline ends. In nucleotides, the CDR3 is TGTGCCAGCAGCCCCAATGCCAGGGCCACTACGGGGGATGAGCAGTTCTTC. Its protein product is CASSPNARATTGDEQFF.

The chain is built from TRBV5-6 and TRBJ2-7; 8 nucleotides match TRBD2. V dropped 2 bases and J dropped 3; count of bases not matched to a gene: 13. Germline CDR1 SGHDT, CDR2 YYEEEE. This CDR3 comprises 17 residues. CDR3 sequence reads: CASSFWFSGGRYYEQYF. The CDR3 DNA follows: TGTGCCAGCAGCTTTTGGTTCAGCGGCGGGAGGTACTACGAGCAGTACTTC.

This rearrangement joins TRBV10-3 to TRBJ1-4; 8 bases fit TRBD1. CDR1 is ENHRY and CDR2 is SYGVKD in the germline V gene. This CDR3 comprises 13 residues. With V trimmed by 10 bases and J by 4 bases, 5 bases remained unmatched. The CDR3 sequence is CATGTGVNEKLFF. CDR3 nucleotide sequence: TGTGCCACAGGGACAGGAGTTAATGAAAAACTGTTTTTT.

The chain combines TRBV6-2 or TRBV6-3 with TRBJ2-7; tentative D call: TRBD1 (6 bases). Trimming removed 5 bases at V and 8 bases at J, with 7 bases between. This CDR3 is 10 amino acids long. CDR1 is MNHEY and CDR2 is SVGEGT in the germline V gene. CDR3 sequence: CASSQGKQYF. CDR3 nucleotide sequence: TGTGCCAGCAGTCAGGGGAAGCAGTACTTC.

The chain links TRBV5-4 to TRBJ2-7; TRBD1 agrees at 9 bases. The V and J ends lost 7 bases and 2 bases, in that order; junction bases with no gene match: 10. Per the germline V gene, CDR1 is SGHNT and CDR2 is YYREEE (reference sequence). This CDR3 has 15 residues. The CDR3, as DNA: TGTGCCAGCGGAGAAAAACAGGGGGCAACCTACGAGCAGTACTTC. It specifies CASGEKQGATYEQYF.

The rearrangement joins TRBV6-5 to TRBJ1-2; D gene ambiguous. The germline V gene encodes CDR1 MNHEY and CDR2 SVGAGI. V lost 8 bases, J lost 8 bases, and 9 bases lay in between. This CDR3 spans 10 amino acids. This CDR3 reads CASQEGGYTF. The DNA for the CDR3 is TGTGCCAGCCAGGAGGGCGGCTACACCTTC.

The chain joins TRBV30 to TRBJ1-1; TRBD1 is a possible D gene (6 bases). The CDR3 sequence is 17 residues long. V was pared by 2 bases and J by 3 bases, with 22 bases between. The V gene's germline CDR1 is GTSNPN and CDR2 SVGIG (reference sequence). CDR3 DNA: TGTGCCTGGAGTCAGGGCCTGGCAGGGGATTTTCACACTGAAGCTTTCTTT. Encoded protein: CAWSQGLAGDFHTEAFF.

The V call is TRBV19, the J call TRBJ1-1; no clear D. The CDR3 is 9 residues long. V was cut by 10 bases and J by 10 bases, with 10 bases left in between. Germline V lookup: CDR1 LNHDA, CDR2 SQIVND (reference sequence). CDR3 protein: CANERRAFF. CDR3 nucleotide sequence: TGTGCCAACGAGAGGAGAGCTTTCTTT.

The table lists this clone with a few counts. CDR3 sequence: CASKMTGANTEAFF. CDR3 nucleotides: TGTGCCAGCAAAATGACAGGGGCGAACACTGAAGCTTTCTTT. The chain joins TRBV27 to TRBJ1-1; TRBD1 aligns across 8 bases. This CDR3 is built from 14 residues. Per the germline V gene, CDR1 is MNHEY and CDR2 is SMNVEV (reference sequence). Trimming removed 7 bases from V and 1 base from J; junction bases left unmatched: 5.

The rearrangement uses TRBV6-2 or TRBV6-3 and TRBJ1-2; 9 nucleotides agree with TRBD1. This CDR3 spans 14 amino acids. The V gene's germline CDR1 is MNHEY and CDR2 SVGEGT. V dropped 4 bases and J dropped 4; count of bases not matched to a gene: 4. This chain's CDR3 is CASSLDRGGYGYTF. CDR3 sequence (DNA): TGTGCCAGCAGTTTGGACAGGGGCGGCTATGGCTACACCTTC.